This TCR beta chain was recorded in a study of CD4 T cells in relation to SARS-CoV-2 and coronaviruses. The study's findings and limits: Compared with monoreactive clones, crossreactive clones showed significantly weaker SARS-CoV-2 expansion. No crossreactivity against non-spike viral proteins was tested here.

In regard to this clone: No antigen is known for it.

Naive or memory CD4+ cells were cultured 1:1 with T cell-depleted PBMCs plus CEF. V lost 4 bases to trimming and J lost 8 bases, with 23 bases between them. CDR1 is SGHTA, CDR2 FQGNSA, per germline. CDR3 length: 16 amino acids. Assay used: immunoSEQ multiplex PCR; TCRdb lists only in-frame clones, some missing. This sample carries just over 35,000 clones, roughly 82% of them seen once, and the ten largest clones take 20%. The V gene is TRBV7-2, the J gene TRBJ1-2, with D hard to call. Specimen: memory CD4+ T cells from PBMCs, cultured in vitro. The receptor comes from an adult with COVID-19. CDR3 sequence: CASSSRAPTGGTGYTF. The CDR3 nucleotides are TGTGCCAGCAGCTCTCGGGCTCCAACGGGAGGTACCGGCTACACCTTC.